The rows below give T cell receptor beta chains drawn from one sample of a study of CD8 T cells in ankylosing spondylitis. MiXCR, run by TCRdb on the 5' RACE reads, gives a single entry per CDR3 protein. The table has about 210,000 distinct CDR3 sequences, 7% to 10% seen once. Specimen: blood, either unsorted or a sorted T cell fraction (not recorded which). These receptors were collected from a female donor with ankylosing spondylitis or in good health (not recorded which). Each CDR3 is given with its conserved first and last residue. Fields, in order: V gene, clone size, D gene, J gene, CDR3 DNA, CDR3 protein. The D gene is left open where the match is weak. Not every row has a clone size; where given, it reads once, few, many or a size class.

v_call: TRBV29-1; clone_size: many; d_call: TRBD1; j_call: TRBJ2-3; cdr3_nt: TGCAGCGCCCAGGCCGACAGGGTAGGGGCAGATACGCAGTATTTT; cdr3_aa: CSAQADRVGADTQYF
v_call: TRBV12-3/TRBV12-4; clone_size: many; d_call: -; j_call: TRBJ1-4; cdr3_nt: TGTGCCAGCAGTTTGTGGAGGGAAAAACTGTTTTTT; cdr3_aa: CASSLWREKLFF
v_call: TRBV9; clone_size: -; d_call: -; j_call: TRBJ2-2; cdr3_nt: TGTGCCAGCAGCGTAGATGGGACACGGAACACCGGGGAGCTGTTTTTT; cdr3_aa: CASSVDGTRNTGELFF
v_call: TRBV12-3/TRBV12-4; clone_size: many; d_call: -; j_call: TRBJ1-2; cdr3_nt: TGTGCCAGCAGTTTAATTGAACCGTTCCCGGACCTTTCAACTGCGCTCGGATATGGCTACACCTTC; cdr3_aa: CASSLIEPFPDLSTALGYGYTF
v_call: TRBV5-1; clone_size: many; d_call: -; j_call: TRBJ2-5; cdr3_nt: TGCGCCAGCAGCTTGTCCGGGGCCGAAGAGACCCAGTACTTC; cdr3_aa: CASSLSGAEETQYF
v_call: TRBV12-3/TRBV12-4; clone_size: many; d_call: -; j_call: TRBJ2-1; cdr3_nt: TGTGCCAGCAGTTTAGGTCTCAGGGGGCAGTTCTTC; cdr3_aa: CASSLGLRGQFF
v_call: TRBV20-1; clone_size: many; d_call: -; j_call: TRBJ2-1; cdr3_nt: TGCAGTGCTAGGTTATGGCTCCCCAATGAGCAGTTCTTC; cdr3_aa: CSARLWLPNEQFF
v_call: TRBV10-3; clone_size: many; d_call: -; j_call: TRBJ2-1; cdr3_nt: TGTGCCATCAGTGAGGAGGCTTTCTCCTACAATGAGCAGTTCTTC; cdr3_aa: CAISEEAFSYNEQFF
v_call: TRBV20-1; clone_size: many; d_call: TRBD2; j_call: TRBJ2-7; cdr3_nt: TGCAGTGCTAGAAAGGCGACTAGCGGAGGGGAGCAGTACTTC; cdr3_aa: CSARKATSGGEQYF
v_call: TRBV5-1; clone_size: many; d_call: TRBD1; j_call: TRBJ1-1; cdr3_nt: TGCGCCAGCAGTCAACAGACAGGGGGGGGAACTGAAGCTTTCTTT; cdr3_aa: CASSQQTGGGTEAFF
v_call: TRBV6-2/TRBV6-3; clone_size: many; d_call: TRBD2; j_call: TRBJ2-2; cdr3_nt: TGTGCCAGCAGGATCGAGCTCTTAGCGGGAGGGCCCGGGGAGCTGTTTTTT; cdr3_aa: CASRIELLAGGPGELFF
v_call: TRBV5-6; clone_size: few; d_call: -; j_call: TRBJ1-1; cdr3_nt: TGTGCCAGCAGCCCAAGGTACACTGAAGCTTTCTTT; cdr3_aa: CASSPRYTEAFF
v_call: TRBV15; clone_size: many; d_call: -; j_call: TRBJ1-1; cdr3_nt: TGTGCCACCAGCAGAGATCCCCGCCCCACTGAAGCTTTCTTT; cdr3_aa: CATSRDPRPTEAFF
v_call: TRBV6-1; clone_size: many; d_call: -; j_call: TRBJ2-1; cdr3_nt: TGTGCCAGCGCAGAGCGGGCCAATGAGCAGTTCTTC; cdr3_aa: CASAERANEQFF
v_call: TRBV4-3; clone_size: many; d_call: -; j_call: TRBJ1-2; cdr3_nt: TGCGCCAGCAGCCAAGATTTGGGGCATGGTGGCTACACCTTC; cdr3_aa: CASSQDLGHGGYTF
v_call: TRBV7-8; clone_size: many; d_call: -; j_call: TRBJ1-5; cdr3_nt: TGTGCCAGCAGCCGCCCCATGGGGGGCGCGCAGAGCAATCAGCCCCAGCATTTT; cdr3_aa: CASSRPMGGAQSNQPQHF
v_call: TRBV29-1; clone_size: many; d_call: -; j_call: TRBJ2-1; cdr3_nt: TGCAGCGTTAATGAAGCGCCAGGGAATGAGCAGTTCTTC; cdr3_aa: CSVNEAPGNEQFF
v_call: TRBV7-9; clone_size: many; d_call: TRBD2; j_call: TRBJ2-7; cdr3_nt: TGTGCCAGCAGCTTCGCCGCGGGAGTATACTACGAGCAGTACTTC; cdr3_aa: CASSFAAGVYYEQYF
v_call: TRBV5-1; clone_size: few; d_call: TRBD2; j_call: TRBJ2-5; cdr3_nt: TGCGCCAGCAGCCCGGGCGGGGGTCGAGAGACCCAGTACTTC; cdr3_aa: CASSPGGGRETQYF
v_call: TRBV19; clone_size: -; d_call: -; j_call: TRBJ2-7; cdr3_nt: TGTGCCAGTATGGGGGACGGAGACTACGAGCAGTACTTC; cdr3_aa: CASMGDGDYEQYF
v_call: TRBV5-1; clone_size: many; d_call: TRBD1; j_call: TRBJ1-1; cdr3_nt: TGCGCCAGCACTCCACAGGGGGCCTTTGGCACTGAAGCTTTCTTT; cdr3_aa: CASTPQGAFGTEAFF
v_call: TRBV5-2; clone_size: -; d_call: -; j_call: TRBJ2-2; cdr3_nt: TGTGCCAGCAAAGGGACTAGCGGGAGGGCCGGGATCACCGGGGAGCTGTTTTTT; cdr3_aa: CASKGTSGRAGITGELFF
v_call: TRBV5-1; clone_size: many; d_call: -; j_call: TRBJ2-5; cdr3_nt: TGCGCCAGCAACCACGGGGTCTTCCAAGAGACCCAGTACTTC; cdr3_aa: CASNHGVFQETQYF
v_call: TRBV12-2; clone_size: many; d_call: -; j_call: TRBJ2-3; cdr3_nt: TGTGCAAGTCGAACCTTAGCCCCTAGCACAGATACGCAGTATTTT; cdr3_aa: CASRTLAPSTDTQYF
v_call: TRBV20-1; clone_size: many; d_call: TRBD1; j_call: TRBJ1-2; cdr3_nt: TGCAGTGCTAGCGGACAGGGTAACATAGACTATGGCTACACCTTC; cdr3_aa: CSASGQGNIDYGYTF
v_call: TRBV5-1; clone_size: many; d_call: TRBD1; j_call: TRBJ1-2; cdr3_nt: TGCGCCAGCAGCTTGGAGGCAGGGGGTGGCTACACCTTC; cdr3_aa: CASSLEAGGGYTF
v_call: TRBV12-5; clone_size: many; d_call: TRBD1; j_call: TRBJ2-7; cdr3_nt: TGTGCTAGTGGTTTGGTCCTACAGGGGGCAATTGTTGGGGAGCAGTACTTC; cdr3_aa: CASGLVLQGAIVGEQYF
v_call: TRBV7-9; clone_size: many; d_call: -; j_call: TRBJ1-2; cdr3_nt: TGTGCCAGCAGACGGGAGGAGGGTAGAATTGGCGGCTACACCTTC; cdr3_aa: CASRREEGRIGGYTF
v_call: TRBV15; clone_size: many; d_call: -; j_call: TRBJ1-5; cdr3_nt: TGTGCCACCAGCAGAGATGGGTCCAGGGGTAATCAGCCCCAGCATTTT; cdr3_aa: CATSRDGSRGNQPQHF
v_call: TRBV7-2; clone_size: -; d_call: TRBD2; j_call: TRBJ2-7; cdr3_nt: TGTGCCAGCAGCTTAAGGAGGACTAGCGGGGACTACGAGCAGTACTTC; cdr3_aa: CASSLRRTSGDYEQYF
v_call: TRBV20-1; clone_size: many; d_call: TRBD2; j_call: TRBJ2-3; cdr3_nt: TGCAGTGCTAGCGGCGGGAGTACAGATACGCAGTATTTT; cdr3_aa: CSASGGSTDTQYF
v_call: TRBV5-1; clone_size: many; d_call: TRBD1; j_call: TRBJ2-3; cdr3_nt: TGCGCCAGCAGCTCGACAGGGAGCGCAGATACGCAGTATTTT; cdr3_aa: CASSSTGSADTQYF
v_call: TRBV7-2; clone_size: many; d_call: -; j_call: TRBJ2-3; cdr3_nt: TGTGCCAGCAGGACCGACGGGACTAGCACAGATACGCAGTATTTT; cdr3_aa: CASRTDGTSTDTQYF
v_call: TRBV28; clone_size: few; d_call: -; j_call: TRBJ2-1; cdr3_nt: TGTGCCACCTCCGGGGACTCAACCTACAATGAGCAGTTCTTC; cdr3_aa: CATSGDSTYNEQFF
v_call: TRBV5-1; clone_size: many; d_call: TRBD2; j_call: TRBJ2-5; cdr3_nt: TGCGCCAGCCCCCCCGGGGGGGGCACCCAAGAGACCCAGTACTTC; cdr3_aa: CASPPGGGTQETQYF
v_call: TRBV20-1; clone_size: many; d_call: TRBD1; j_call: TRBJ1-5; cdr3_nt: TGCAGTGCTGGGCCCGGACAGGGGTCGGATCAGCCCCAGCATTTT; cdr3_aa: CSAGPGQGSDQPQHF
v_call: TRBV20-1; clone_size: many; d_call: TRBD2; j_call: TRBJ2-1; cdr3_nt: TGCAGTGCTAGAGAAGTCGTCCGCGGGGGTGAGCAGTTCTTC; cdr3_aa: CSAREVVRGGEQFF
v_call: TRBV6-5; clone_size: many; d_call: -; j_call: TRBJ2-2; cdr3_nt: TGTGCCAGCAGTTACAACGGTCTTCACACCGGGGAGCTGTTTTTT; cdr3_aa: CASSYNGLHTGELFF
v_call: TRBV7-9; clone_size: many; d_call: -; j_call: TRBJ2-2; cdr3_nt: TGTGCCAGCACCTCAATCAGGCAGGGTGGCACCGGGGAGCTGTTTTTT; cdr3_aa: CASTSIRQGGTGELFF
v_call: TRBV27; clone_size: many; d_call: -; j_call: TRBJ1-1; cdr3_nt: TGTGCCAGCAGTTTGCATACAGGGCGGACTGAAGCTTTCTTT; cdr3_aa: CASSLHTGRTEAFF
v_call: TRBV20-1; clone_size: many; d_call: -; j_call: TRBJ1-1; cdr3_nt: TGCATCCTAGCGGGCACTGAAGCTTTCTTT; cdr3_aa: CILAGTEAFF
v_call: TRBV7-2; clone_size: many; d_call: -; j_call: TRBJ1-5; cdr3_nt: TGTGCCAGCAGCTTAGTTAATCAGCCCCAGCATTTT; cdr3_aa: CASSLVNQPQHF
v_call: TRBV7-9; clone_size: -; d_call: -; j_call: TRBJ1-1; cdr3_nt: TGTGCCAGCACCCTAGACGGGGTCACTGAAGCTTTCTTT; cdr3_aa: CASTLDGVTEAFF
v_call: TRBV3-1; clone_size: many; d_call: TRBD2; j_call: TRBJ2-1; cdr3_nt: TGTGCCAGCAGCCCAGGACTAGCGGGAGGGCTTAGTGAGCAGTTCTTC; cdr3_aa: CASSPGLAGGLSEQFF
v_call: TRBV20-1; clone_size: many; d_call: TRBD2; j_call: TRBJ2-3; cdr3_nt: TGCAGTGCCCGGGACTACGGCGACTCGGATACGCAGTATTTT; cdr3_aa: CSARDYGDSDTQYF
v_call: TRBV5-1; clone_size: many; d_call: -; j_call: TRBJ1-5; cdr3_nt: TGCGCCAGCATTGAGGCCGGAGAGAGCAATCAGCCCCAGCATTTT; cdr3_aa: CASIEAGESNQPQHF
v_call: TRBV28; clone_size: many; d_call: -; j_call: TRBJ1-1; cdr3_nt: TGTGCCAGCAGCTTTAGGCCGGACACTGAAGCTTTCTTT; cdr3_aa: CASSFRPDTEAFF
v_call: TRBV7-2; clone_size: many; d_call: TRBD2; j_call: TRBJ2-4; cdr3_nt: TGTGCCAGCAGCTTAGTTACTAGCGGAGCAAAAAACATTCAGTACTTC; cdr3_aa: CASSLVTSGAKNIQYF
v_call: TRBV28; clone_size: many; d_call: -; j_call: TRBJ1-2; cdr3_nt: TGTGCCAGCAGCCGACCTAGGTCGGGGGGCTACACCTTC; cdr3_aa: CASSRPRSGGYTF
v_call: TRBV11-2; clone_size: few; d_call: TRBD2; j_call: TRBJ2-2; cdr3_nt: TGTGCCAGCAGCTCCGAGGGACTAGCGGGAGGGCCGGGGACCGGGGAGCTGTTTTTT; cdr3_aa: CASSSEGLAGGPGTGELFF
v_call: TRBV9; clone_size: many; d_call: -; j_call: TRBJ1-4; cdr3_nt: TGTGCCAGCAGCGGCGCCGGGAGCGCTAATGAAAAACTGTTTTTT; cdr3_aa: CASSGAGSANEKLFF
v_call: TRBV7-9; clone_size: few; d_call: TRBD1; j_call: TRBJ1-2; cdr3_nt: TGTGCCAGCACCGCCACCGAGACAGGGGCGGTCGGCTACACCTTC; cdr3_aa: CASTATETGAVGYTF
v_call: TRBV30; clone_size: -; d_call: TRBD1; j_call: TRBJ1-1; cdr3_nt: TGTGCCTGGAGTTCCGGGACAGGGAAAGTGGGCACTGAAGCTTTCTTT; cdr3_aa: CAWSSGTGKVGTEAFF
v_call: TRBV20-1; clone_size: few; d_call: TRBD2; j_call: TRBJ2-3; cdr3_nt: TGCTGTGCTAGAGATATCCTAGCGGGAGTGACCTTAGATACGCAGTATTTT; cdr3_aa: CCARDILAGVTLDTQYF
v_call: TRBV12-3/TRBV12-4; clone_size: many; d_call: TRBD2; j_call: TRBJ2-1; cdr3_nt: TGTGCCAGCAAAAGGCAAGCGGGCGGGAGCTCCTACAATGAGCAGTTCTTC; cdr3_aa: CASKRQAGGSSYNEQFF
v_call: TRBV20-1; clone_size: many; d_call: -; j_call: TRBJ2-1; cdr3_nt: TGCAGTGCTAGTTCCCGCGGGGTGGGGAATGAGCAGTTCTTC; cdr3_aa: CSASSRGVGNEQFF
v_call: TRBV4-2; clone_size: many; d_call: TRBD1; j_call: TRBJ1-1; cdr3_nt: TGTGCCAGCAGCCCCCTTACAGGGGTGAACACTGAAGCTTTCTTT; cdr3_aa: CASSPLTGVNTEAFF